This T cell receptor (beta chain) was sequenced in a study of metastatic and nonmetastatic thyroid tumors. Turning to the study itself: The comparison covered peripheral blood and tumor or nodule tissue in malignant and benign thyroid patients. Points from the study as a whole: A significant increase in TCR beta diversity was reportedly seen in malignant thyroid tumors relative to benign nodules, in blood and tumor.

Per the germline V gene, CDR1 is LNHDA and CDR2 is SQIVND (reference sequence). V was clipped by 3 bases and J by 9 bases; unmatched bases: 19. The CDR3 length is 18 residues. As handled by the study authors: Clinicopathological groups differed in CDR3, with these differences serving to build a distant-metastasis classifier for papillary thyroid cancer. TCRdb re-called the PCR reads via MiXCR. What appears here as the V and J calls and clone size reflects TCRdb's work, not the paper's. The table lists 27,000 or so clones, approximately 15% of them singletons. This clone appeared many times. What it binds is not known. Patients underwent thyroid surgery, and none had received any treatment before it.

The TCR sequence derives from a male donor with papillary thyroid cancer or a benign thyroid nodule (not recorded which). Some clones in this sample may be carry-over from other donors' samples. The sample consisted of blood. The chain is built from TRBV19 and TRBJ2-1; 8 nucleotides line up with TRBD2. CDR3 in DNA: TGTGCCAGTAGTATCCCTACGGGACTAACGGGGGGGGTAGGTGAGCAGTTCTTC. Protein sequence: CASSIPTGLTGGVGEQFF.